This T cell receptor (beta chain) was sequenced in a study of cytomegalovirus exposure and HLA in healthy donors (dated by TCRdb to the late 2010s). Study-wide context: According to an earlier analysis of 587 of the donors, 200 million or so T cells yielded 117 million unique TCR beta sequences and around 280 Gb of sequence data. Roughly 300 gigabases of sequencing data and approximately 85 million unique TCR sequences were included in an early release covering about 700 HLA-typed donors. The genetic ancestry cluster associated with self-reported Caucasian donors included 81% of the roughly 360 genotyped donors. The study aimed to test whether cataloging public T cell receptors could reveal signatures of past pathogen exposure. The T cell repertoires of some 700 subjects were profiled by immunosequencing and related to cytomegalovirus serostatus. Besides the first cohort of 550 to 750 subjects, a separate validation cohort made up of 120 different subjects was used. To predict cytomegalovirus infection status, the study brought together high-throughput TCR immunosequencing, statistical association of individual TCRs with disease status, and machine learning. To study patterns of TCR occurrence, a later analysis re-analyzed previously published TCR beta repertoires from around 660 donors and added high-resolution HLA genotyping. In the later analysis, no new phenotypic data were used to find candidate immune exposures; instead, reliance was placed on TCR beta sequences and their occurrence across donors. An earlier analysis of approximately 580 of the donors used high-throughput TCR beta sequencing to judge whether each TCR beta V gene segment behaved as functional or pseudogenic. Donor age, sex, ethnicity and CMV serostatus were compiled together with the repertoire data. A later genetic analysis took genome-wide SNP genotypes for about 55% of the 666 donors and used that subset as a discovery cohort. All discovery cohort repertoires had been generated on a single sequencing platform. Class I and class II HLA loci were covered by the typing at four-digit resolution. Typing coverage varied by locus: roughly 629-640 donors for A, B, C, DRB1 and DQB1; roughly 500 for DQA1; around 570 for DPA1; some 470 for DPB1. About five DR-DQ haplotypes were treated as single units for association and clustering because of strong linkage in the cohort. Among about 390 genotyped donors of the cohort, an average of approximately 230,000 unique TCR beta nucleotide sequences were sequenced per donor, around a sixth of them non-productive. Broad study findings and their caveats: In vitro tests confirmed that a few of the cytomegalovirus-associated TCR beta chains recognize cytomegalovirus antigens. A further reported finding was that TCR beta sequences accurately predicted the HLA-A and HLA-B alleles for most subjects in the first cohort. Correlated functional status among segregating V segments might reflect linkage disequilibrium, but an unknown experimental factor could not be ruled out. The presence/absence analyses assumed that sequencing depth was roughly uniform across donors, and that assumption may not be true. The classifier was reported to diagnose cytomegalovirus status with high specificity and sensitivity in both the original and validation cohorts. In a later analysis, TCR association rates were found to vary across HLA loci, with the most associated TCRs seen for DRB1 alleles and the fewest for HLA-C alleles. A later genetic analysis reported fewer N-insertions in productive TCRs among donors in an Asian-associated ancestry cluster than the roughly 700-donor mean. In a later analysis, several top co-occurrence clusters were reported to appear linked to parvovirus B19, influenza, CMV and Epstein-Barr virus. A later analysis found that most CMV-associated TCR beta chains appeared HLA-restricted, with HLA associations seemingly driven largely by CMV exposure. A later genetic analysis associated a missense DCLRE1C variant with V-gene and J-gene trimming of TCR beta chains, and an independent cohort replicated the association. While some public TCRs were present in many individuals, most TCR sequences turned up only very rarely across donors. A cluster of highly shared sequence variants was judged likely to represent a technical artifact of the sequencing pipeline. A total of fewer than 200 TCR beta chains were listed by the study as associated with cytomegalovirus. The authors suggested that the approach could potentially be extended to other disease states and immunological phenotypes. The 87-base-pair reads could not distinguish some IMGT-functional V segments, including TRBV6-2 and TRBV6-3, so those segments were excluded. In a later analysis, HLA-associated TCR beta chains were found to be more clonally expanded and to have lower generation probabilities than equally common non-associated chains. Because HLA typing was unavailable for some donors at each locus, only the typed subset was used in association tests. In a later analysis, more than 15,000 TCR beta sequences were associated with specific HLA alleles at a false discovery rate of 0.05. For the cohort, immune exposure information was limited to CMV serostatus. Because counts were too low, roughly 18 rarely observed V segments, including chromosome 9 orphons, were left out of the earlier analysis of about 500 of the donors. An earlier analysis of approximately 500 of the donors showed that most TCR beta V segments appeared in productive rearrangements either about 87% or about 30% of the time, which broadly matched IMGT annotations. Strong co-occurrence of HLA alleles, especially DR and DQ, made assigning TCR associations to individual alleles difficult. The cohort was sequenced for TCR beta chains only, and without alpha or paired-chain data the features that could be detected were limited.

The cohort consisted of approximately 670 healthy bone marrow donors. Cohort members were all nominally healthy when sampled, although unrecorded immune exposures were likely present. The donor tested CMV seronegative, placing the donor among the 350 or so seronegative members of the cohort. Each donor provided a peripheral blood sample, and peripheral blood mononuclear cells were used for TCR beta sequencing. Genomic DNA extraction from the blood cell samples was performed with the Qiagen DNeasy Blood Extraction Kit. CDR1 WSHSY and CDR2 SAAADI are derived from the germline V gene. From cysteine to phenylalanine, the CDR3 is 17 amino acids long. The sequence is cut down to CDR3 DNA, 51 bases in frame from base 1. The protocol used for the library was the immunoSEQ multiplex PCR assay. For the multiplex PCR, a mixture combining 60 forward primers for TCR Vbeta segments and 13 reverse primers for TCR Jbeta segments was used. A multiplex PCR assay on genomic DNA amplified the CDR3 region of rearranged TCR beta genes. On the Illumina HiSeq System, the amplified TCR beta libraries were sequenced as 87-base-pair reads. The original methods were these. In a later analysis, tens of millions of unique TCR beta chains were counted across the 500 to 850 repertoires, and roughly 9.9 million of these chains were shared by at least two donors. To remove PCR and sequencing errors, raw reads were error-corrected and collapsed into unique sequences using a nearest-neighbor algorithm that merged closely related sequences. To assign V, D and J gene segments, CDR3 sequences were aligned to IMGT reference sequences. For a sequence to be retained, at least a six-nucleotide match to both a V gene segment and a J gene segment was required. A rearrangement counted as productive if the CDR3 had no stop codons and remained in frame with V and J, and every other rearrangement counted as non-productive. Following IMGT convention, CDR3 was defined as the stretch from the second conserved V-encoded cysteine to the conserved J-encoded phenylalanine. The earlier analysis of 587 of the donors excluded sequences that lacked an unambiguous match to a single V gene segment. An earlier analysis of 587 of the donors called V segments functional above 56.7% productive rearrangements and segregating when the between-donor standard deviation exceeded 5%. A statistical classification framework was built to diagnose cytomegalovirus status from the catalog of TCR beta chain sequences. In a later analysis, V and J genes were assigned by comparing TCR nucleotide sequences against IMGT/GENE-DB human TR gene sequences. Using the TCRdist pipeline, a later analysis assigned CDR3 sequences along with most-parsimonious VDJ recombination scenarios. A later analysis defined each TCR beta chain by its CDR3 amino acid sequence plus V-gene family, and excluded reads lacking a unique V-gene family. As a way to deal with suspected cross-contamination and a sequencing artifact, a later analysis dropped 640 or so nucleotide sequences that were highly shared and had low generation probability. A later analysis calculated a clonal expansion index for each public chain from normalized within-repertoire ranks of inferred template counts. In a later analysis, generation probabilities were computed with a VDJ recombination model fitted to out-of-frame rearrangements, and the resulting probabilities were checked against IGoR. A later analysis scored TCR-TCR, TCR-HLA and TCR-CMV co-occurrence with hypergeometric tests, applying a repertoire-size bias correction to TCR pairs. A later analysis estimated false discovery rates by permuting HLA or CMV assignments 20 times. A later analysis grouped co-occurring TCRs with DBSCAN, adding TCRdist sequence similarity when clustering within HLA-allele-positive subsets. Repertoires with fewer than 30,000 or more than 120,000 public chains, plus five repertoires with anomalous nucleotide sharing, were excluded from co-occurrence clustering. TCRdb limited this immuneACCESS table to in-frame rearrangements with V and J called. A share of clones is missing; checked studies link under half to unresolved V genes, and the rest is unexplained. That table supplies the V and J calls and clone size; D and trimming were determined from the DNA. The sample yields some 120,000 clones; roughly 8.3% were counted once. Jointly, the top ten make up less than 7% of the sample.

This clone showed up just a few times. Its antigen specificity is not known. The junction departs from germline at one end; a sequencing error may be responsible. The V and J segments used are TRBV10-2 and TRBJ1-5; 9 of the junction bases match TRBD1. The TCR was taken from a man aged 40-49 years in good health and CMV-seronegative. The source material was PBMCs. The DNA is as follows: TGCGCCAGCAGTGGTGCCCCGGACAGGGGCGGCAATCAGCCCCAGAATTTT. It encodes CASSGAPDRGGNQPQNF.